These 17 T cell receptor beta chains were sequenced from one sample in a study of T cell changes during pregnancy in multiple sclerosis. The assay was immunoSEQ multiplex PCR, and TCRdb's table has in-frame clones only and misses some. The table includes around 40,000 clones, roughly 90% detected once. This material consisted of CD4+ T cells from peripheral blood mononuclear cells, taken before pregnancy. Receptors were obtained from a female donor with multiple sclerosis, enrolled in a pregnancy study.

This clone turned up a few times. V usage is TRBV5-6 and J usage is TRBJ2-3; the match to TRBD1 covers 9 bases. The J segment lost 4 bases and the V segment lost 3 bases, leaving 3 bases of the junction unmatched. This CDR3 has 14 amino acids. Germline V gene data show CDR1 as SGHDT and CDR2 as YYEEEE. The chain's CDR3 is CASSSRTGADTQYF. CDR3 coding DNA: TGTGCCAGCAGCTCACGGACAGGGGCAGATACGCAGTATTTT.

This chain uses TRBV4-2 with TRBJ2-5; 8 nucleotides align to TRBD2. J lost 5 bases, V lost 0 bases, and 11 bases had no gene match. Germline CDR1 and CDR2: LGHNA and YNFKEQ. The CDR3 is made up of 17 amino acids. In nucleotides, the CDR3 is TGTGCCAGCAGCCAAGAAGGGACGGGGGGGTATGGGGAGACCCAGTACTTC. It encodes CASSQEGTGGYGETQYF.

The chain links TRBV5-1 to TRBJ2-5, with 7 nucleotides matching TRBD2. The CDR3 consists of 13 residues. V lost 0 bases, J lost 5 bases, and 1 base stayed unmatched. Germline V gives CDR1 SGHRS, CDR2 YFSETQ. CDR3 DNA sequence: TGCGCCAGCAGCTTGGACGGGGGGGAGACCCAGTACTTC. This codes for CASSLDGGETQYF.

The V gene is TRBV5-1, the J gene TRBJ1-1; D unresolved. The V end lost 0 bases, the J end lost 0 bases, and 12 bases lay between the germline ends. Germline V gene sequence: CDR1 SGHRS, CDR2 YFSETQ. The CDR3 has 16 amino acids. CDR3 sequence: CASSLGVWSLNTEAFF. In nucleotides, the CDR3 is TGCGCCAGCAGCTTGGGGGTCTGGAGTCTGAACACTGAAGCTTTCTTT.

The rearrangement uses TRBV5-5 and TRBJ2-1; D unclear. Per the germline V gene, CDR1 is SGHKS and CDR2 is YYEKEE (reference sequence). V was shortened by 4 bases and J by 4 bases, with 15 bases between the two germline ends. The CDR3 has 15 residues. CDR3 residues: CASSLPPTIYNEQFF. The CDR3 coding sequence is TGTGCCAGCAGCCTCCCCCCCACTATATACAATGAGCAGTTCTTC.

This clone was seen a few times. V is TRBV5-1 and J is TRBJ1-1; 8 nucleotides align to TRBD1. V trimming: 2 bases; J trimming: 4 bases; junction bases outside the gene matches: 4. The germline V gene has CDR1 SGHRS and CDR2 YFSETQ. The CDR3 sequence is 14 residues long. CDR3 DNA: TGCGCCAGCAGCTTAATGGACAGGGCCACTGAAGCTTTCTTT. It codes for CASSLMDRATEAFF.

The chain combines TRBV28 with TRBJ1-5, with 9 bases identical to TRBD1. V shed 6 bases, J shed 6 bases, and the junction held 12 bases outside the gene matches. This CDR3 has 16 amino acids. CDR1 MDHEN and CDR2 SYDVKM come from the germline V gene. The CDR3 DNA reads TGTGCCAGCAGCTCCATAGGGACAGGGCTATCTCAGCCCCAGCATTTT. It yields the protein CASSSIGTGLSQPQHF.

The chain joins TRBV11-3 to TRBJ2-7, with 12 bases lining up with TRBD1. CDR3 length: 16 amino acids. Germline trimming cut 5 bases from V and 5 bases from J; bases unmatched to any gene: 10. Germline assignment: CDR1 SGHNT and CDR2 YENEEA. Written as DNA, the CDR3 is TGTGCCAGCAGCCAGGGTGTTGGGACAGGGGGCAACGAGCAGTACTTC. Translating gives CASSQGVGTGGNEQYF.

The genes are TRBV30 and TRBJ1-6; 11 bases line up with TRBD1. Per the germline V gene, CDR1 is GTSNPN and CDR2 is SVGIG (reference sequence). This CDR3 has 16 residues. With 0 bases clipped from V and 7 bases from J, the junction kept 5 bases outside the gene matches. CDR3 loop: CAWSVKWDRGNSPLHF. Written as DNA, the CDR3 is TGTGCCTGGAGTGTAAAGTGGGACAGGGGGAATTCACCCCTCCACTTT.

CDR3 sequence (DNA): TGTGCCAGCAGCGTAGGTAGCGGGGGCTGGACAGATACGCAGTATTTT. As protein: CASSVGSGGWTDTQYF. The rearrangement uses TRBV9 and TRBJ2-3, with TRBD2 identical over 9 bases. With 0 bases clipped from V and 3 bases from J, the junction kept 5 bases outside the gene matches. Germline V gene sequence: CDR1 SGDLS, CDR2 YYNGEE. The CDR3 runs to 16 residues.

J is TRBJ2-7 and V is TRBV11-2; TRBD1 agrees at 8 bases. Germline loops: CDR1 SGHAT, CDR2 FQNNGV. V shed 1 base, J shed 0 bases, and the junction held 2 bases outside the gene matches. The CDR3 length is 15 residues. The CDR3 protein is CASSLGQGSSYEQYF. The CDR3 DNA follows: TGTGCCAGCAGCTTAGGACAGGGGAGCTCCTACGAGCAGTACTTC.

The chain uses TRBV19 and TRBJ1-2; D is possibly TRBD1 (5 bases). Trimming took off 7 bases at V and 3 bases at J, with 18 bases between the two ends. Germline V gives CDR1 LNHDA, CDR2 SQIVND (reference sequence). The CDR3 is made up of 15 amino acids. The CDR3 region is CASITGPGQDYGYTF. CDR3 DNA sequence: TGTGCCAGTATCACAGGCCCAGGCCAGGACTATGGCTACACCTTC.

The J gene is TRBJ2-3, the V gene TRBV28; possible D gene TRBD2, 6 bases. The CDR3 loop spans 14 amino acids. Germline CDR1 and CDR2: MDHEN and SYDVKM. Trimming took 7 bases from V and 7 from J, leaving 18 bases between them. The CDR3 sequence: CASTARGWGNTQYF. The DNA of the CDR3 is TGTGCCAGCACTGCGCGGGGATGGGGAAATACGCAGTATTTT.

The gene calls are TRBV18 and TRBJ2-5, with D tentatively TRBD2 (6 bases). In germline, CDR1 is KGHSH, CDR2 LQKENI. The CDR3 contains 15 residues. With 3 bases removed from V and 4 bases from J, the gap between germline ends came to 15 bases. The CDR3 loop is CASSPLNGGRETQYF. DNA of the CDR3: TGTGCCAGCTCACCGCTAAACGGGGGAAGAGAGACCCAGTACTTC.

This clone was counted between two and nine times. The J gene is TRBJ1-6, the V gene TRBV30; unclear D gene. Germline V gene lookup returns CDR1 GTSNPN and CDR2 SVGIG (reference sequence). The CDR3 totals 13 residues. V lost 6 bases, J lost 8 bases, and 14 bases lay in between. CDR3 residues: CACSGGIDSPLHF. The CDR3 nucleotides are TGTGCCTGCTCGGGAGGGATTGATTCACCCCTCCACTTT.

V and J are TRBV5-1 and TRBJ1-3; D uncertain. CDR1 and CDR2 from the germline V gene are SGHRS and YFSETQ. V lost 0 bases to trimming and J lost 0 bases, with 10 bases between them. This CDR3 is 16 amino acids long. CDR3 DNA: TGCGCCAGCAGCTTGGACCCCCTGAGCTCTGGAAACACCATATATTTT. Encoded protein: CASSLDPLSSGNTIYF.

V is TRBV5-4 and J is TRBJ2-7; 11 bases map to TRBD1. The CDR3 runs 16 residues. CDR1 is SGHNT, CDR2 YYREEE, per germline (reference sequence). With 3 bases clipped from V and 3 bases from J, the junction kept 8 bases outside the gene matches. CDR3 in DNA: TGTGCCAGCAGCTGGGGACAGGGGGGGATGAGCTACGAGCAGTACTTC. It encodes CASSWGQGGMSYEQYF.